The T cell receptor beta chain under discussion was sequenced for a study of molecular identifiers for immune sequencing clone quantification. Overall study: Within a replicate experiment, RNA obtained from either about 20,000 or 100,000 naive CD8 cells was divided into five aliquots, and four of those aliquots were then sequenced.

General observations from the study: Clones with over 20 RNA copies captured over 98% of effector molecules but under 1% of naive ones.

Sorting captured naive CD8 T cells as CD8+CD4-CCR7+CD45RA+. This clonotype was observed a few times. The antigen remains undetermined. CDR3 size: 15 residues. Trimming at V came to 2 bases and at J to 4 bases, leaving 6 bases not matched to a gene. Germline-derived CDR1 and CDR2 are LNHDA and SQIVND (reference sequence). Bulk TCR libraries were made with methods that had been previously described and with listed TCR primers. From the PCR reads, TCRdb called clonotypes with MiXCR, one entry per CDR3 protein. Of more than 300,000 distinct CDR3 sequences listed, about a fifth are singletons. The sample comprised naive CD8+ T cells from blood, with Jurkat cell RNA spiked in. The subset here: FACS-sorted CD8+CD4-CCR7+CD45RA+ naive T cells. V gene TRBV19 combines with J gene TRBJ2-3, with 7 bases that match TRBD2. The origin of this receptor is a human donor in good health. Some libraries in this study had Jurkat cell RNA spiked in. The CDR3 sequence: CASSIREERPDTQYF. CDR3 sequence (DNA): TGTGCCAGTAGTATACGGGAGGAACGCCCAGATACGCAGTATTTT.